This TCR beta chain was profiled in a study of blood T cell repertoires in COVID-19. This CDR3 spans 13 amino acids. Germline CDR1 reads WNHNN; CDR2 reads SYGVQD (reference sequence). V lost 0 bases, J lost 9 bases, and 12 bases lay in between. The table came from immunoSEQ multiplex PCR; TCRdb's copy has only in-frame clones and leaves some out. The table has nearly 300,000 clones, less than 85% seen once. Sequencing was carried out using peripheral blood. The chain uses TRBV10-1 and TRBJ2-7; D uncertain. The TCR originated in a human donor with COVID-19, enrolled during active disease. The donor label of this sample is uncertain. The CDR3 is CASSESHLAGQYF. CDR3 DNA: TGCGCCAGCAGTGAGTCCCATCTGGCAGGGCAGTACTTC.